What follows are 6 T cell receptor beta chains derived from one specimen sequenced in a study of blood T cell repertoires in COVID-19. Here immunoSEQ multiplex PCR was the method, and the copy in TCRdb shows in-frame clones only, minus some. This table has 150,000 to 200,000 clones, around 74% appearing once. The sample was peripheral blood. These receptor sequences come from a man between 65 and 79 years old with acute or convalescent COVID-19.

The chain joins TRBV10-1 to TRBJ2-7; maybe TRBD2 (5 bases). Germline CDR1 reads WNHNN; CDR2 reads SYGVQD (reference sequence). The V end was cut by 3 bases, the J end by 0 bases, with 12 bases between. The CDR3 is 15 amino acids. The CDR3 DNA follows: TGCGCCAGCAGTGACGGAGGCCTAAGCTCCTACGAGCAGTACTTC. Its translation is CASSDGGLSSYEQYF.

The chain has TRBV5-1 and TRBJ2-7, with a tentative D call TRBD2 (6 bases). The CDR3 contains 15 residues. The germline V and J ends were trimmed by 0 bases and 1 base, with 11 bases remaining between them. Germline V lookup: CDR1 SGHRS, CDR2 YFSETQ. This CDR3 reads CASSLGIRGSYEQYF. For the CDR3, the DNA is TGCGCCAGCAGCTTGGGCATACGGGGGTCCTACGAGCAGTACTTC.

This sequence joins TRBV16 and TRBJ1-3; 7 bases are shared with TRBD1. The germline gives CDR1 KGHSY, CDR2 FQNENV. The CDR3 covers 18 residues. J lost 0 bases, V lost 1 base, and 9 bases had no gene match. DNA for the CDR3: TGTGCCAGCAGCCAATTGGGGACAGTCGACAACTCTGGAAACACCATATATTTT. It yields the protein CASSQLGTVDNSGNTIYF. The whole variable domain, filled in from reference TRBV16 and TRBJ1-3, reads GEEVAQTPKHLVRGEGQKAKLYCAPIKGHSYVFWYQQVLKNEFKFLISFQNENVFDETGMPKERFSAKCLPNSPCSLEIQATKLEDSAVYFCASSQLGTVDNSGNTIYFGEGSWLTVV.

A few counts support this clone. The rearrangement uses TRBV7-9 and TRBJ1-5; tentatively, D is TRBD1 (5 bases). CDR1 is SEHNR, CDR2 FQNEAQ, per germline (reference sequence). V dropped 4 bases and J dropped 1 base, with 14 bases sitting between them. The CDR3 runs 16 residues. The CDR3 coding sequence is TGTGCCAGCAGCTCGTTTGACAGCCCGAGCAATCAGCCCCAGCATTTT. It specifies CASSSFDSPSNQPQHF.

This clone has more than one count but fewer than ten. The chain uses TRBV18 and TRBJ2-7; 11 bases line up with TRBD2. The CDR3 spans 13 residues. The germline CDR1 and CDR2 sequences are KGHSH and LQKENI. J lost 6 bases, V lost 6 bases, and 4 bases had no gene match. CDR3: CASSGLAEGEQYF. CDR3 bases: TGTGCCAGCTCGGGACTAGCGGAAGGCGAGCAGTACTTC.

CDR3 DNA sequence: TGTGCCAGCAGAAGGACAGGGGGCAACTATGGCTACACCTTC. Translating it yields CASRRTGGNYGYTF. The gene calls are TRBV11-2 and TRBJ1-2, with 11 bases matching TRBD1. The germline gives CDR1 SGHAT, CDR2 FQNNGV. V shed 6 bases and J 2 bases; nucleotides not matched to a gene: 2. The CDR3 has 14 amino acids.